This T cell receptor (beta chain) derives from a study of T cells after yellow fever vaccination. The CDR3 length is 17 residues. Germline loops: CDR1 DFQATT, CDR2 SNEGSKA (reference sequence). V lost 0 bases to trimming and J lost 5 bases; unmatched junction nucleotides: 14. This clonotype was found many times. By 5'RACE template switching, TCR cDNA was produced, with a universal primer site and UMIs added in the process. TCRdb analysed the 5' RACE reads with MiXCR anew, one entry per CDR3 protein. The sample holds about 12,000 distinct CDR3 sequences, approximately 5% seen once. The V call is TRBV20-1, the J call TRBJ2-5; 8 bases are a match to TRBD2. This sequence originates from a man aged 30-40 years who received the YFV17D yellow fever vaccine. This sample comprised PBMCs, either bulk or a sorted T-cell subset (CD4+, CD8+, memory, or dextramer-sorted; not recorded which), obtained on the day of the yellow fever booster vaccination. The CDR3 loop is CSARDAEGTRGLETQYF. As DNA, the CDR3 is TGCAGTGCTAGAGACGCGGAGGGGACTAGGGGATTGGAGACCCAGTACTTC.